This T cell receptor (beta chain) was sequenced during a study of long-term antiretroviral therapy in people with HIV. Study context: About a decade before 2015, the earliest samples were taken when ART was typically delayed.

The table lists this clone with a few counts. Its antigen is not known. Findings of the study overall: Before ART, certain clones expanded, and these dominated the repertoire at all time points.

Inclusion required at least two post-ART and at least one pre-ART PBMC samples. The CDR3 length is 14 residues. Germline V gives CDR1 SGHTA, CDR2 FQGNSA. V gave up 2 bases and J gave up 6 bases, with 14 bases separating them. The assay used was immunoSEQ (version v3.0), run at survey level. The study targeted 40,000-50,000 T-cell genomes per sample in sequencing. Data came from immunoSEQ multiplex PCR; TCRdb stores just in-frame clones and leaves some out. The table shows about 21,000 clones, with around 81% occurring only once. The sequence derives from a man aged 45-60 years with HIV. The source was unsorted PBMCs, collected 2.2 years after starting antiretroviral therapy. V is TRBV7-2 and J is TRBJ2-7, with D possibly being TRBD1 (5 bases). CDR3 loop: CASSLMQGMSEQYF. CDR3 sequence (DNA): TGTGCCAGCAGCTTAATGCAGGGTATGTCCGAGCAGTACTTC.